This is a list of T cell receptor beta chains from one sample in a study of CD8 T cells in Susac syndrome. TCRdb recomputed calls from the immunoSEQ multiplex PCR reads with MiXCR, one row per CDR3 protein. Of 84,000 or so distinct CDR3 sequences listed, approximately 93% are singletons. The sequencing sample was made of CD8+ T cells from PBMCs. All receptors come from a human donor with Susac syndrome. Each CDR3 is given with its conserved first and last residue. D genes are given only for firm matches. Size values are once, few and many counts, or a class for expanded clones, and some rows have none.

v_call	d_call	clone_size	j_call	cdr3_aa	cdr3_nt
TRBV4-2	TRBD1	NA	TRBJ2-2	CASSQGTGGAGELFF	TGTGCCAGCAGCCAAGGGACAGGGGGCGCCGGGGAGCTGTTTTTT
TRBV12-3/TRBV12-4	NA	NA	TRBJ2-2	CASAPEANTGELFF	TGTGCCAGCGCCCCGGAGGCGAACACCGGGGAGCTGTTTTTT
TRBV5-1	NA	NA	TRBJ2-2	CASSLSATGELFF	TGCGCCAGCAGCTTGTCAGCCACCGGGGAGCTGTTTTTT
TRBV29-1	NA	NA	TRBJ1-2	CSVFGNYGYTF	TGCAGCGTTTTCGGTAACTATGGCTACACCTTC
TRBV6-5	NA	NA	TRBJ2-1	CASSYGYNEQFF	TGTGCCAGCAGTTACGGTTACAATGAGCAGTTCTTC
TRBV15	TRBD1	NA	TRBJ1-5	CATSRELNYHRGDQPQHF	TGTGCCACCAGCAGAGAACTGAATTACCACAGGGGCGATCAGCCCCAGCATTTT
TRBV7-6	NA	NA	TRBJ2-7	CASSLMFGSYEQYF	TGTGCCAGCAGCTTAATGTTTGGTTCCTACGAGCAGTACTTC
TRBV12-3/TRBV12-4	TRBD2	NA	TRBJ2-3	CASSFLTSGSSSTDTQYF	TGTGCCAGCAGTTTTTTGACTAGCGGGAGCTCCAGCACAGATACGCAGTATTTT
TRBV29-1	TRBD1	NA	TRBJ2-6	CSVEDQEQGPPGANVLTF	TGCAGCGTTGAAGATCAGGAACAGGGGCCCCCTGGGGCCAACGTCCTGACTTTC
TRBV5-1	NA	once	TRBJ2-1	CASSLDGPSMKQFF	TGCGCCAGCAGCTTGGATGGTCCCTCAATGAAGCAGTTCTTC
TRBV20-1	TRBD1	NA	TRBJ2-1	CSAPDRVNEQFF	TGCAGTGCTCCGGACAGGGTCAATGAGCAGTTCTTC
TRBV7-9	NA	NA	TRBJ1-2	CASSLEQGSGYTF	TGTGCCAGCAGCTTAGAGCAGGGGAGCGGCTACACCTTC
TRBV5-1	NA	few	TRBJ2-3	CASSLSTDTQYF	TGTGCCAGCAGTTTGAGCACAGATACGCAGTATTTT
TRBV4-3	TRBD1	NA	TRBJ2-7	CASSQDLGQGAYEQYF	TGCGCCAGCAGCCAAGATCTCGGACAGGGGGCGTACGAGCAGTACTTC
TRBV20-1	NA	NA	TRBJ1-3	CSAIIGVGDTIYF	TGCAGTGCTATAATAGGGGTGGGCGACACCATATATTTT
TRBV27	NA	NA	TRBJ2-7	CASSFQTGRSYEQYF	TGTGCCAGCAGTTTCCAAACGGGACGGAGCTACGAGCAGTACTTC
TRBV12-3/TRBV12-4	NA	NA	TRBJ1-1	CASSLAGLTEAFF	TGTGCCAGCAGTTTAGCAGGTCTCACTGAAGCTTTCTTT
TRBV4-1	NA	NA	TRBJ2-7	CASSQGMGSYEQYF	TGCGCCAGCAGCCAAGGAATGGGATCCTACGAGCAGTACTTC
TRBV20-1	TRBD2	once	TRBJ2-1	CSARVLAEYNEQFF	TGCAGTGCTAGAGTCCTAGCGGAGTACAATGAGCAGTTCTTC
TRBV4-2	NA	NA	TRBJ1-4	CASSQEGEGEKLFF	TGTGCCAGCAGCCAAGAAGGGGAGGGTGAAAAACTGTTTTTT
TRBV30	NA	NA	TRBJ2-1	CAWSLDISWEQFF	TGTGCCTGGAGTCTAGACATCTCTTGGGAGCAGTTCTTC
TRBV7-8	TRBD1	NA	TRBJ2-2	CASSLGGQGVSGELFF	TGTGCCAGCAGCCTAGGGGGACAGGGGGTTAGCGGGGAGCTGTTTTTT
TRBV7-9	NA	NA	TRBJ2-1	CASSPPGGDEQFF	TGTGCCAGCAGCCCCCCCGGAGGCGATGAGCAGTTCTTC
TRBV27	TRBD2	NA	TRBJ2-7	CASQGLTYEQYF	TGTGCCAGTCAGGGACTAACCTACGAGCAGTACTTC
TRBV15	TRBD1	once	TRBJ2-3	CAISGGTRDTQYF	TGTGCCATCTCAGGGGGTACGAGGGATACGCAGTATTTT
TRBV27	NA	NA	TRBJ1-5	CASSLLGNQPQHF	TGTGCCAGCAGTTTATTAGGGAATCAGCCCCAGCATTTT
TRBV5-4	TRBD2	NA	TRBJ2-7	CASSSEREGPFEQYF	TGTGCCAGCAGCTCGGAGCGGGAGGGCCCTTTCGAGCAGTACTTC
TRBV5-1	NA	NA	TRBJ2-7	CASSFEGRRLYEQYF	TGCGCCAGCAGCTTTGAGGGCCGTCGTCTTTACGAGCAGTACTTC
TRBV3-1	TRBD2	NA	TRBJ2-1	CASSQRGGIYNEQFF	TGTGCCAGCAGCCAACGCGGGGGGATTTACAATGAGCAGTTCTTC
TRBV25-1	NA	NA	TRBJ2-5	CASSDPFTDRIQETQYF	TGTGCCAGCAGTGACCCCTTTACGGACAGAATCCAAGAGACCCAGTACTTC
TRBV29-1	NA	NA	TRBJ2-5	CSVGGVPGGQPGETQYF	TGCAGCGTTGGTGGTGTTCCCGGAGGGCAGCCGGGGGAGACCCAGTACTTC
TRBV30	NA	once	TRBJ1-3	CAWSVNSGNTIYF	TGTGCCTGGAGTGTAAACTCTGGAAACACCATATATTTT
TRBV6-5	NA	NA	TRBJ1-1	CASSYSSSSTEAFF	TGTGCCAGCAGTTACTCGAGTTCGAGTACTGAAGCTTTCTTT
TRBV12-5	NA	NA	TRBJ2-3	CASGLVEGGDVAQYF	TGTGCTAGTGGTTTGGTTGAGGGGGGAGATGTGGCGCAGTATTTT
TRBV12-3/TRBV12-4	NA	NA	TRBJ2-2	CASSLDRYTGELFF	TGTGCCAGCAGTTTAGATCGGTACACCGGGGAGCTGTTTTTT
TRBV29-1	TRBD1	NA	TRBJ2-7	CSVQRDRGLDEQYF	TGCAGCGTTCAAAGGGACAGGGGTCTGGACGAGCAGTACTTC
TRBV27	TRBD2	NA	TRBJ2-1	CASSQLAGGPSEQFF	TGTGCCAGCAGTCAACTAGCGGGAGGGCCCAGTGAGCAGTTCTTC
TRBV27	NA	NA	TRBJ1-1	CASSLQVNTEAFF	TGTGCCAGCAGTTTGCAAGTAAACACTGAAGCTTTCTTT
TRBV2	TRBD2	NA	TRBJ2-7	CASSMVAGSSYEQYF	TGTGCCAGCAGTATGGTAGCGGGGAGCTCCTACGAGCAGTACTTC
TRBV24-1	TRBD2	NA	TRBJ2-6	CATSTSDYGSFLTF	TGTGCCACCAGTACTAGCGACTATGGGAGCTTCCTGACTTTC
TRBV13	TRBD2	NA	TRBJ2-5	CASSERLAGVAETQYF	TGTGCCAGCAGCGAACGACTAGCGGGGGTAGCGGAGACCCAGTACTTC
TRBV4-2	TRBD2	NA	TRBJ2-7	CASSDEAGARYEQYF	TGTGCCAGCAGCGACGAGGCGGGAGCCCGTTACGAGCAGTACTTC
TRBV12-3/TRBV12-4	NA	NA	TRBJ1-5	CASSSGGNQPQHF	TGTGCCAGCAGCTCTGGGGGCAATCAGCCCCAGCATTTT
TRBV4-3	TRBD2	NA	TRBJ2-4	CASSPTWGGTKNIQYF	TGCGCCAGCAGCCCGACTTGGGGGGGGACCAAAAACATTCAGTACTTC
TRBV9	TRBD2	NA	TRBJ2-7	CASSIGLAMLEQYF	TGTGCCAGCAGCATCGGACTAGCCATGCTTGAGCAGTACTTC
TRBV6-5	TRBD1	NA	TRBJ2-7	CASRPLTGVYEQYF	TGTGCCAGCAGACCCCTTACAGGGGTCTACGAGCAGTACTTC
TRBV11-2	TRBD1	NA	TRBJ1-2	CASSLTPGQGGYTF	TGTGCCAGCAGCTTGACGCCGGGACAGGGCGGCTACACCTTC
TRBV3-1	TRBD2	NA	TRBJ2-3	CASSQGAGVWTDTQYF	TGTGCCAGCAGCCAAGGAGCGGGAGTATGGACAGATACGCAGTATTTT
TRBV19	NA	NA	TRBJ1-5	CASSIAAEYSNQPQHF	TGTGCCAGTAGTATTGCGGCAGAATATAGCAATCAGCCCCAGCATTTT
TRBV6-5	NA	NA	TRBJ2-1	CASSPLRNNEQFF	TGTGCCAGCAGTCCCTTGAGGAACAATGAGCAGTTCTTC
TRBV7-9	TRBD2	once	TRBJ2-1	CASIYSGGWNNEQFF	TGTGCCAGCATCTATAGCGGGGGATGGAACAATGAGCAGTTCTTC
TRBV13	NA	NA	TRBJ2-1	CASSFSTTYNEQFF	TGTGCCAGCAGCTTTTCTACAACATACAATGAGCAGTTCTTC